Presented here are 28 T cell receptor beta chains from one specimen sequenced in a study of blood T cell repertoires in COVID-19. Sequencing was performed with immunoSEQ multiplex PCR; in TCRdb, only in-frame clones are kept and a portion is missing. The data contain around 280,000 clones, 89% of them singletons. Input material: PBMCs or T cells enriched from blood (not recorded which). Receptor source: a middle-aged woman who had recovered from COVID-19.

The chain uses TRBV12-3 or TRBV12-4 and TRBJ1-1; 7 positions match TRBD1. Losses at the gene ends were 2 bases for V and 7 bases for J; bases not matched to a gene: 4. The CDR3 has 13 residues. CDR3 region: CASSLHGDSEAFF. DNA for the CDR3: TGTGCCAGCAGTTTACACGGGGACAGTGAAGCTTTCTTT.

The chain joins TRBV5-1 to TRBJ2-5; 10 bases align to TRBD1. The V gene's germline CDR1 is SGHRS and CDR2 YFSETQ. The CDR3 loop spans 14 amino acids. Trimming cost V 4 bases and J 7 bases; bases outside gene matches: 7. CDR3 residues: CASSRGQGPGTQYF. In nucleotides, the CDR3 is TGCGCCAGCAGCCGGGGACAGGGGCCCGGGACCCAGTACTTC.

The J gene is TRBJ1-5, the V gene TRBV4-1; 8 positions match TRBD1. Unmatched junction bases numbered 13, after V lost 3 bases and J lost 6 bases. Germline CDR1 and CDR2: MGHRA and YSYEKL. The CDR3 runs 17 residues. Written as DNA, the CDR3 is TGCGCCAGCAGCCAGGGCCCTCAGGGGGCGCGGGGTCAGCCCCAGCATTTT. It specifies CASSQGPQGARGQPQHF.

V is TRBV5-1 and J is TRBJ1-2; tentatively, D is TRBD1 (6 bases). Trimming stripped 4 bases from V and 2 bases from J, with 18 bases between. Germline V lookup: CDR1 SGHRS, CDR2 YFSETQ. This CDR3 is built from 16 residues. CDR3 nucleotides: TGCGCCAGCAGCCCACAGACAGGAGTCCTCAACTATGGCTACACCTTC. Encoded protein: CASSPQTGVLNYGYTF.

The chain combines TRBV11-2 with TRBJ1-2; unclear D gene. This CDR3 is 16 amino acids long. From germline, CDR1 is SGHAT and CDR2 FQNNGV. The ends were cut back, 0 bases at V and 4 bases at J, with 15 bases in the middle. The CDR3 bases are TGTGCCAGCAGCTTAGAAACCGGGGTTAACAGCTATGGCTACACCTTC. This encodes CASSLETGVNSYGYTF.

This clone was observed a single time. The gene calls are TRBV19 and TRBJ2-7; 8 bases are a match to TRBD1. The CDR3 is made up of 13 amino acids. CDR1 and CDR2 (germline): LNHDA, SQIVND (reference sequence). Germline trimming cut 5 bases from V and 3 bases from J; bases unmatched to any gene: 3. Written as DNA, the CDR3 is TGTGCCAGTAGTCTAGGGACAGGCTACGAGCAGTACTTC. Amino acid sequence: CASSLGTGYEQYF. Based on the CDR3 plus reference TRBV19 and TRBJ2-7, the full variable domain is DGGITQSPKYLFRKEGQNVTLSCEQNLNHDAMYWYRQDPGQGLRLIYYSQIVNDFQKGDIAEGYSVSREKKESFPLTVTSAQKNPTAFYLCASSLGTGYEQYFGPGTRLTVT.

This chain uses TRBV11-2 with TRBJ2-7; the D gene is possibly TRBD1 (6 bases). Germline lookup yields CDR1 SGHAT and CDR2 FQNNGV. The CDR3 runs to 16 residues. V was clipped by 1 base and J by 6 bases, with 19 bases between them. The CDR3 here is CASSLVAATTTGEQYF. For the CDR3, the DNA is TGTGCCAGCAGCTTAGTAGCCGCCACCACGACAGGCGAGCAGTACTTC.

CDR3 coding DNA: TGTGCCACCAGTGGAGACAGGGGGCGGAAAGCTTTCTTT. Its protein is CATSGDRGRKAFF. The V call is TRBV24-1, the J call TRBJ1-1; 10 nucleotides align to TRBD1. The CDR3 sequence is 13 residues long. Losses at the gene ends were 5 bases for V and 9 bases for J; bases not matched to a gene: 5. Germline-derived CDR1 and CDR2 are KGHDR and SFDVKD.

The CDR3 DNA reads as TGTGCCAGCAGTCGACAGTTATTACACTACGAGCAGTACTTC. This translates into CASSRQLLHYEQYF. The chain has TRBV28 and TRBJ2-7, with a possible D match to TRBD1 (5 bases). Per the germline V gene, CDR1 is MDHEN and CDR2 is SYDVKM. The CDR3 sequence is 14 residues long. Trimming pared 5 bases from V and 3 bases from J, leaving 14 bases between.

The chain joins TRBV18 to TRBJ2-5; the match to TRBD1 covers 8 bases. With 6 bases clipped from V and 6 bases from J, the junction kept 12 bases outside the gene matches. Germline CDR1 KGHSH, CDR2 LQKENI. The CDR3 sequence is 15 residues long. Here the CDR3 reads CASSRSDRGRQTQYF. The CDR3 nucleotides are TGTGCCAGCTCGCGGTCCGACAGGGGACGGCAGACCCAGTACTTC.

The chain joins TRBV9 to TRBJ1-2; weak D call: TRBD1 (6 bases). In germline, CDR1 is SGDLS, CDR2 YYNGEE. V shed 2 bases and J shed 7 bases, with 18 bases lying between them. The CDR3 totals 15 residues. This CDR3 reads CASSVRSTGGGGYTF. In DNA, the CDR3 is TGTGCCAGCAGCGTTAGATCGACAGGAGGCGGTGGCTACACCTTC.

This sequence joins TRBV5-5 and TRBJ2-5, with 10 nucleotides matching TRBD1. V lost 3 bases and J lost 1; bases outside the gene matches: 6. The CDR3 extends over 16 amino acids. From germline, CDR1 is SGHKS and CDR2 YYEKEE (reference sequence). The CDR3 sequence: CASSWEGQGIQETQYF. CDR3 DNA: TGTGCCAGCAGCTGGGAGGGACAGGGGATCCAAGAGACCCAGTACTTC. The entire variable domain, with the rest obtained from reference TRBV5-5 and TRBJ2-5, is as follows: DAGVTQSPTHLIKTRGQQVTLRCSPISGHKSVSWYQQVLGQGPQFIFQYYEKEERGRGNFPDRFSARQFPNYSSELNVNALLLGDSALYLCASSWEGQGIQETQYFGPGTRLLVL.

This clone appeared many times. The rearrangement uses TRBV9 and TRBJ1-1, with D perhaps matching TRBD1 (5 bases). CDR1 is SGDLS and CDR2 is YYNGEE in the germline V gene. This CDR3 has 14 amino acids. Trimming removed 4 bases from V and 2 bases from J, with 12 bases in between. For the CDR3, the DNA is TGTGCCAGCAGCTCCACAGGAGATAACACTGAAGCTTTCTTT. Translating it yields CASSSTGDNTEAFF.

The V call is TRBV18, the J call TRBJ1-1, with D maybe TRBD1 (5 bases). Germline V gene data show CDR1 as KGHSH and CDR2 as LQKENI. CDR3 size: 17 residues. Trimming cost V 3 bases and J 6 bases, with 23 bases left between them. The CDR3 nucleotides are TGTGCCAGCTCACCGGTAAATGTTGGGGCCTTAGGGGCTGAAGCTTTCTTT. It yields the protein CASSPVNVGALGAEAFF.

CDR3 loop: CASSIAAGYEQYF. The CDR3 DNA is TGTGCCAGCAGCATCGCGGCGGGGTACGAGCAGTACTTC. This rearrangement joins TRBV7-8 to TRBJ2-7; D possibly corresponds to TRBD2 (6 bases). The CDR3 totals 13 residues. Germline V lookup: CDR1 SGHVS, CDR2 FQNEAQ. Trimming pared 5 bases from V and 4 bases from J, leaving 12 bases between.

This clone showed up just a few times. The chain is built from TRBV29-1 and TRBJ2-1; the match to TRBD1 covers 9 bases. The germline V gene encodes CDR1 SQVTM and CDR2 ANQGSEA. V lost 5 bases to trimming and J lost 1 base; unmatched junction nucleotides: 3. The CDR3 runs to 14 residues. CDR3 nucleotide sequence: TGCAGCGTTTTGACAGGGGGGTCCTACAATGAGCAGTTCTTC. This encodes CSVLTGGSYNEQFF.

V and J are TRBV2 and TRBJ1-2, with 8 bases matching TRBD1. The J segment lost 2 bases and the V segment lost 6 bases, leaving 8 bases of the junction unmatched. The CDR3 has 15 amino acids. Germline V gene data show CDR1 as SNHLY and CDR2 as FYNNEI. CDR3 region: CASSPQGQVNYGYTF. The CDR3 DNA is TGTGCCAGCAGCCCCCAGGGACAGGTGAACTATGGCTACACCTTC.

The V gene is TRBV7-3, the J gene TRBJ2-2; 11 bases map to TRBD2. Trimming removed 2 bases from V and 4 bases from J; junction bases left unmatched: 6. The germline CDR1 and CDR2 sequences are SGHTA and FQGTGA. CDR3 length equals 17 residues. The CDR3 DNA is TGTGCCAGCAGCTTAGTAGCGGGGGGGCCGGCCACCGGGGAGCTGTTTTTT. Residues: CASSLVAGGPATGELFF.

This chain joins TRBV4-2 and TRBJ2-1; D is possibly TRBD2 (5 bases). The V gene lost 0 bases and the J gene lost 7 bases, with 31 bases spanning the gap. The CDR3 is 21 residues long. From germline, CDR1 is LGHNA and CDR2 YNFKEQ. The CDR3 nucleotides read TGTGCCAGCAGCCAAGAAGTTGTCAACGAGCGGTATCTGGGGTACCGGAATGAGCAGTTCTTC. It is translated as CASSQEVVNERYLGYRNEQFF.

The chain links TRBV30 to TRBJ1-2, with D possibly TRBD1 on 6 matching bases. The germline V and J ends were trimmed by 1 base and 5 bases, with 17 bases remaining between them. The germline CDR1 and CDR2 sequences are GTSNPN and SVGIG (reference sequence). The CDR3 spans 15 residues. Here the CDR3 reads CAWSAYPGGAYGYTF. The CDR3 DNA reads TGTGCCTGGAGTGCCTACCCGGGGGGCGCATATGGCTACACCTTC. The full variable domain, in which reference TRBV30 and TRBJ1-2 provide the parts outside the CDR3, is SQTIHQWPATLVQPVGSPLSLECTVEGTSNPNLYWYRQAAGRGLQLLFYSVGIGQISSEVPQNLSASRPQDRQFILSSKKLLLSDSGFYLCAWSAYPGGAYGYTFGSGTRLTVV.

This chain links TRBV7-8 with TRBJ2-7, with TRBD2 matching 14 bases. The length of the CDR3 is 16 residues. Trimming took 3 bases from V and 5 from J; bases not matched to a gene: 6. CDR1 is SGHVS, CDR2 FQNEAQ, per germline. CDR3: CASSLGTSGSSHEQYF. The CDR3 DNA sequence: TGTGCCAGCAGCTTGGGGACTAGCGGGAGTTCCCACGAGCAGTACTTC.

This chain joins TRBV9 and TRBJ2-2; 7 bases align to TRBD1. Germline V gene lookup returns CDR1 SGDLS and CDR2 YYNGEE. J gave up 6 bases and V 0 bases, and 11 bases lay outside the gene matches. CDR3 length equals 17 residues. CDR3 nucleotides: TGTGCCAGCAGCGTAGCTCCACAGGGGTCGTGGTCCGGGGAGCTGTTTTTT. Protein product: CASSVAPQGSWSGELFF. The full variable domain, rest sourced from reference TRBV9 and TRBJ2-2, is DSGVTQTPKHLITATGQRVTLRCSPRSGDLSVYWYQQSLDQGLQFLIQYYNGEERAKGNILERFSAQQFPDLHSELNLSSLELGDSALYFCASSVAPQGSWSGELFFGEGSRLTVL.

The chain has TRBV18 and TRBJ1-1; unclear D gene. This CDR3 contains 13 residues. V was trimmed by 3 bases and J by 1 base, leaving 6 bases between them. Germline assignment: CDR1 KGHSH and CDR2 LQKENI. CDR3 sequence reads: CASSPRENTEAFF. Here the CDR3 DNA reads TGTGCCAGCTCACCGAGGGAGAACACTGAAGCTTTCTTT.

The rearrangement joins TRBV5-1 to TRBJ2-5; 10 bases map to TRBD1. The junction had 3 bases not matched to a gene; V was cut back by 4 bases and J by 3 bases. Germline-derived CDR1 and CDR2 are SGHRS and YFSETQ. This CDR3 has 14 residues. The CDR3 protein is CASSRTGGKETQYF. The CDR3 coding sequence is TGCGCCAGCAGCCGGACAGGGGGGAAAGAGACCCAGTACTTC.

The CDR3 sequence: CASSSNPTSGSSYNEQFF. The CDR3 DNA follows: TGTGCCAGCAGCTCAAACCCGACTAGCGGGAGCTCCTACAATGAGCAGTTCTTC. The chain couples TRBV11-2 to TRBJ2-1; 12 bases agree with TRBD2. CDR1 is SGHAT, CDR2 FQNNGV, per germline. Trimming cost V 4 bases and J 0 bases; bases outside gene matches: 7. The CDR3 totals 18 residues. The full variable domain, completed using reference TRBV11-2 and TRBJ2-1, is EAGVAQSPRYKIIEKRQSVAFWCNPISGHATLYWYQQILGQGPKLLIQFQNNGVVDDSQLPKDRFSAERLKGVDSTLKIQPAKLEDSAVYLCASSSNPTSGSSYNEQFFGPGTRLTVL.

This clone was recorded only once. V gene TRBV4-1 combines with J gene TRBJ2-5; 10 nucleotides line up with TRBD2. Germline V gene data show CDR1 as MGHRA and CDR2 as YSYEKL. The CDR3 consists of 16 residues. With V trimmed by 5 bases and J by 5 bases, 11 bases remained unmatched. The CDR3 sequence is CASSFGASGSKETQYF. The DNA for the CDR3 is TGCGCCAGCAGCTTCGGGGCTAGCGGGAGTAAGGAGACCCAGTACTTC.

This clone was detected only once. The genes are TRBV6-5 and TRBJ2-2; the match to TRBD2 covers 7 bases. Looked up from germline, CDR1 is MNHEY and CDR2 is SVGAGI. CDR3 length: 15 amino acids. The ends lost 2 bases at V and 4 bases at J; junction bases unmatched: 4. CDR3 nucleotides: TGTGCCAGCAGTTACCGGGGGAGGGCCACCGGGGAGCTGTTTTTT. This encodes CASSYRGRATGELFF.

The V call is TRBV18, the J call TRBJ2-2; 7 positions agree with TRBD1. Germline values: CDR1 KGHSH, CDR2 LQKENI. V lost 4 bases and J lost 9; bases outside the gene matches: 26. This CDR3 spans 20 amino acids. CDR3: CASSRRGATDVYRGHRELFF. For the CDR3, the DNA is TGTGCCAGCTCACGACGGGGAGCGACGGACGTGTACAGGGGACACCGGGAGCTGTTTTTT. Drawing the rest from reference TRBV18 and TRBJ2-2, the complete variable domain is NAGVMQNPRHLVRRRGQEARLRCSPMKGHSHVYWYRQLPEEGLKFMVYLQKENIIDESGMPKERFSAEFPKEGPSILRIQQVVRGDSAAYFCASSRRGATDVYRGHRELFFGEGSRLTVL.